The 12 T cell receptor beta chains in this list originate from one sample, sequenced in a study of cytomegalovirus exposure and HLA in healthy donors. Method: immunoSEQ multiplex PCR; TCRdb's copy keeps in-frame clones and lacks some. The repertoire holds about 250,000 clones, more than 85% seen once, with 9.5% to 15% in the top ten. Sequences were obtained from PBMCs. All receptors come from a man younger than 30 in good health and CMV-seropositive.

This sequence joins TRBV11-1 and TRBJ1-2, with 10 bases aligning to TRBD1. V lost 3 bases, J lost 4 bases, and 2 bases stayed unmatched. Germline CDR1 is SGHAT and CDR2 is FQDESV (reference sequence). The CDR3 length is 14 residues. CDR3 sequence: CASSLTGGGYGYTF. CDR3 DNA sequence: TGTGCCAGCAGCTTGACAGGGGGCGGCTATGGCTACACCTTC.

This chain connects TRBV5-1 to TRBJ1-4, with D hard to call. Trimming removed 4 bases at V and 0 bases at J, with 7 bases between. This CDR3 region has 14 residues. Germline loops: CDR1 SGHRS, CDR2 YFSETQ. CDR3 in amino acids: CASSLYTTNEKLFF. CDR3 in DNA: TGCGCCAGCAGCCTGTATACAACTAATGAAAAACTGTTTTTT.

The rearrangement links TRBV18 to TRBJ1-5; tentatively, D is TRBD1 (6 bases). The CDR3 totals 16 residues. Germline CDR1 and CDR2: KGHSH and LQKENI. The V and J ends lost 2 bases and 5 bases respectively, with 16 bases between them. In DNA form, the CDR3 reads TGTGCCAGCTCACCAACCGGTCGACAGGATCATCAGCCCCAGCATTTT. This translates into CASSPTGRQDHQPQHF.

The chain's CDR3 is CASSLYRDFNQPQHF. The CDR3 DNA is TGTGCCAGCAGTTTATATCGGGATTTCAATCAGCCCCAGCATTTT. The chain is built from TRBV28 and TRBJ1-5; no definite D call. This CDR3 spans 15 amino acids. CDR1 is MDHEN, CDR2 SYDVKM, per germline. With 1 base removed from V and 3 bases from J, the gap between germline ends came to 10 bases.

The chain employs TRBV15 and TRBJ2-2; D perhaps matches TRBD1 (5 bases). The CDR3 is 14 amino acids. V lost 1 base to trimming and J lost 6 bases, with 9 bases between them. Germline assignment: CDR1 LNHNV and CDR2 YYDKDF (reference sequence). The CDR3 DNA is TGTGCCACCAGCAGAGTAGGGGATTCCGGGGAGCTGTTTTTT. Its protein is CATSRVGDSGELFF.

V gene TRBV4-3 combines with J gene TRBJ2-7, with 9 nucleotides matching TRBD2. The V and J ends lost 4 bases and 6 bases, in that order; junction bases with no gene match: 4. Germline values: CDR1 LGHNA, CDR2 YSLEER. This CDR3 has 13 amino acids. The CDR3 sequence: CASSPGLAFEQYF. The DNA of the CDR3 is TGCGCCAGCAGCCCAGGACTAGCGTTCGAGCAGTACTTC.

The J gene is TRBJ2-5, the V gene TRBV5-6; 7 bases are shared with TRBD1. CDR3 length: 14 residues. With 0 bases clipped from V and 1 base from J, the junction kept 0 bases outside the gene matches. Per germline, CDR1 SGHDT and CDR2 YYEEEE. CDR3: CASSLGQGQETQYF. The CDR3 DNA is TGTGCCAGCAGCTTGGGACAGGGCCAAGAGACCCAGTACTTC.

The chain carries TRBV28 and TRBJ1-5; unclear D gene. The CDR3 has 17 amino acids. From germline, CDR1 is MDHEN and CDR2 SYDVKM. Trimming cost V 4 bases and J 2 bases, with 18 bases left between them. The CDR3 spells CASSYRWGEGGNQPQHF. The CDR3 region has the DNA TGTGCCAGCAGTTATCGGTGGGGAGAGGGTGGCAATCAGCCCCAGCATTTT.

The chain recombines TRBV19 with TRBJ2-1; D is possibly TRBD1 (6 bases). CDR3 length: 11 residues. The germline V and J ends were trimmed by 10 bases and 7 bases, with 11 bases remaining between them. The germline V gene encodes CDR1 LNHDA and CDR2 SQIVND (reference sequence). This CDR3 reads CATSTGNEQFF. The DNA of the CDR3 is TGTGCCACGAGTACAGGGAATGAGCAGTTCTTC.

The rearrangement uses TRBV19 and TRBJ2-5; 8 bases are shared with TRBD2. There are 14 residues in the CDR3. Germline CDR1 is LNHDA and CDR2 is SQIVND (reference sequence). Trimming removed 4 bases from V and 2 bases from J; junction bases left unmatched: 3. Written as DNA, the CDR3 is TGTGCCAGTAGTAAGGGCGGGAGGCAAGAGACCCAGTACTTC. Encoded protein: CASSKGGRQETQYF.

This chain joins TRBV28 and TRBJ1-1; 9 nucleotides line up with TRBD1. Trimming took 5 bases from V and 6 from J; bases not matched to a gene: 10. This CDR3 region has 15 residues. Germline V gene lookup returns CDR1 MDHEN and CDR2 SYDVKM. The chain's CDR3 is CASSKPGQGRPEAFF. The CDR3 nucleotides read TGTGCCAGCAGTAAACCGGGACAGGGACGGCCTGAAGCTTTCTTT.

The chain uses TRBV27 and TRBJ1-2, with D perhaps matching TRBD1 (6 bases). Germline V gene sequence: CDR1 MNHEY, CDR2 SMNVEV (reference sequence). CDR3 length: 14 residues. V lost 0 bases and J lost 7, with 12 bases in between. The CDR3 loop reads CASSLSRGAGGYTF. CDR3 sequence (DNA): TGTGCCAGCAGTTTATCTCGGGGGGCAGGTGGCTACACCTTC.